The present entry profiles one T cell receptor beta chain with its context. Its specificity is unknown. This sample is drawn from a study of blood T cells in healthy people across ages. The study, taken as a whole, reports: The lack of PBMC sorting stopped any conclusive naive versus antigen-experienced comparison.

Looked up from germline, CDR1 is SGHRS and CDR2 is YFSETQ. This CDR3 is built from 14 residues. It was with a sample-barcoded 5' primer and a J-beta primer mix that a second PCR of roughly 6 to 12 cycles was run. All samples gave at least 2.5 million CDR3-containing paired-end reads. Using its own MiXCR run on the 5' RACE reads, TCRdb lists one record per CDR3 protein. The profile shows hundreds of thousands of distinct CDR3 sequences, about 51% of them singletons. The authors extracted at least 6 micrograms of total RNA per sample. Sequences were obtained from blood. The V and J genes are TRBV5-1 and TRBJ2-5; tentatively, D is TRBD1 or TRBD2 (5 bases each). The J call is in doubt because the DNA end fits TRBJ2-7 better. The TCR comes from an elderly woman in good health. The CDR3 reads CASSLGQGPHEQYF. CDR3 nucleotides: TGCGCCAGCAGCTTGGGGCAGGGACCTCACGAGCAGTACTTC.